Listed here are 31 T cell receptor beta chains from one sample, sequenced in a study of CXCR3-negative and CXCR3-positive naive CD8 T cells. All TRB cDNA libraries came from 5' RACE performed with UMI labels. TCRdb reworked the 5' RACE reads into one entry per CDR3 protein, no DNA. The sample spans tens of thousands of distinct CDR3 sequences; the ten largest clones claim around 9.6%. The source material was memory CD8+ T cells from blood. The receptors stem from a human donor in good health. Some clones in this sample may be carry-over from other donors' samples.

V usage is TRBV7-6 and J usage is TRBJ2-7; TCRdb gives TRBD1 as the D gene, but with no DNA this cannot be confirmed. The CDR3 totals 13 residues. Germline CDR1 SGHVS, CDR2 FNYEAQ. This CDR3 reads CASGKGDNHEQYF.

The V and J genes are TRBV7-2 and TRBJ2-7. This CDR3 is built from 15 residues. CDR1 is SGHTA and CDR2 is FQGNSA in the germline V gene. The CDR3 spells CASSLVGYRTYEQYF.

The chain uses TRBV6-2 or TRBV6-3 and TRBJ2-3. The CDR3 consists of 14 residues. CDR1 is MNHEY, CDR2 SVGEGT, per germline. The CDR3 sequence is CASSFERSRDTQYF.

The rearrangement joins TRBV30 to TRBJ1-2. Germline V CDR1 and CDR2: GTSNPN, SVGIG (reference sequence). This CDR3 spans 14 amino acids. This chain's CDR3 is CAWSVVLVVSGYTF.

The rearrangement links TRBV20-1 to TRBJ2-5; lacking DNA, the TRBD2 call made by TCRdb goes unchecked. The CDR3 sequence is 16 residues long. The germline CDR1 and CDR2 sequences are DFQATT and SNEGSKA (reference sequence). The CDR3 sequence is CSAGSGTSGGQETQYF.

This sequence joins TRBV6-6 and TRBJ1-6; without DNA, the TCRdb call of TRBD1 cannot be checked. The germline V gene encodes CDR1 MNHNY and CDR2 SVGAGI (reference sequence). This CDR3 region has 19 residues. CDR3 amino acids: CASSYSLDSPSSYNSPLHF.

This sequence joins TRBV9 and TRBJ2-3; TCRdb's D gene call, TRBD2, goes unchecked for lack of DNA. The CDR3 is 15 residues long. CDR1 and CDR2 (germline): SGDLS, YYNGEE. This CDR3 is CASSVVAGATDTQYF. The whole variable domain, filled in from reference TRBV9 and TRBJ2-3, reads DSGVTQTPKHLITATGQRVTLRCSPRSGDLSVYWYQQSLDQGLQFLIQYYNGEERAKGNILERFSAQQFPDLHSELNLSSLELGDSALYFCASSVVAGATDTQYFGPGTRLTVL.

V gene TRBV14 combines with J gene TRBJ2-5. The germline V gene encodes CDR1 SGHDN and CDR2 FVKESK. The CDR3 has 16 residues. This CDR3 reads CASSQDGVRPQETQYF.

The chain joins TRBV5-1 to TRBJ2-5; with no DNA, the TCRdb D assignment of TRBD1 cannot be verified. CDR3 size: 13 residues. Germline V gives CDR1 SGHRS, CDR2 YFSETQ. The CDR3 loop reads CASSPDRAETQYF.

This chain links TRBV11-2 with TRBJ2-2. The germline gives CDR1 SGHAT, CDR2 FQNNGV. This CDR3 contains 15 residues. This CDR3 is CASSRLGVFTGELFF.

The V gene is TRBV6-5, the J gene TRBJ2-1. The germline V gene encodes CDR1 MNHEY and CDR2 SVGAGI. The CDR3 extends over 15 amino acids. The CDR3 loop is CASSYFQEKYNEQFF.

The chain joins TRBV6-4 to TRBJ2-1; TCRdb names TRBD1, which stays unverified in the absence of DNA. The germline CDR1 and CDR2 sequences are MRHNA and SNTAGT. This CDR3 has 15 amino acids. This CDR3 is CASSEEDRVYNEQFF.

This chain connects TRBV29-1 to TRBJ2-3; the D call of TRBD2 rests on TCRdb alone, since no DNA is present to check it. The CDR3 has 17 amino acids. Germline V gene lookup returns CDR1 SQVTM and CDR2 ANQGSEA. The CDR3 is CSVAIDSTPRGTDTQYF.

J is TRBJ2-1 and V is TRBV9; with no DNA, the TCRdb D assignment of TRBD2 cannot be verified. CDR1 and CDR2 from the germline V gene are SGDLS and YYNGEE. This CDR3 has 17 residues. The CDR3 sequence: CASSSLSGDRSYNEQFF.

The CDR3 protein is CATSRGLADGANTGELFF. This chain uses TRBV15 with TRBJ2-2; TCRdb lists TRBD2, though no DNA is available to test this call. This CDR3 comprises 18 residues. In germline, CDR1 is LNHNV, CDR2 YYDKDF (reference sequence).

This sequence joins TRBV7-9 and TRBJ2-1; TCRdb indicates TRBD2, and absent DNA this call remains unverified. The CDR3 totals 14 residues. Germline V gene data show CDR1 as SEHNR and CDR2 as FQNEAQ (reference sequence). CDR3 sequence reads: CASSPGLLYNEQFF.

J is TRBJ2-7 and V is TRBV6-1. The CDR3 is made up of 12 amino acids. Germline CDR1 and CDR2: MNHNS and SASEGT. This CDR3 reads CATQVDVYEQYF.

The V gene is TRBV29-1, the J gene TRBJ2-7; checking the TCRdb D call of TRBD1 is not possible without DNA. The V gene's germline CDR1 is SQVTM and CDR2 ANQGSEA. The CDR3 runs 13 residues. The CDR3 loop reads CSVGGGESYEQYF.

This chain links TRBV29-1 with TRBJ1-2; TCRdb proposes TRBD1, but this gene call is untestable without DNA. The CDR3 has 12 residues. Looked up from germline, CDR1 is SQVTM and CDR2 is ANQGSEA. CDR3 in amino acids: CSVEEMGAGYTF.

The chain links TRBV9 to TRBJ2-7. The CDR3 sequence is 14 residues long. Germline-derived CDR1 and CDR2 are SGDLS and YYNGEE. CDR3 region: CASSVDTASYEQYF.

The chain recombines TRBV7-9 with TRBJ2-1; TCRdb lists TRBD2, though no DNA is available to test this call. Germline CDR1 SEHNR, CDR2 FQNEAQ (reference sequence). The CDR3 is 14 amino acids. CDR3 region: CASSWVPSRHEQFF.

J is TRBJ2-1 and V is TRBV5-1; TCRdb picks TRBD2, but there is no DNA to check that call. The CDR3 has 19 residues. Per germline, CDR1 SGHRS and CDR2 YFSETQ. The CDR3 spells CASSRTGLAGGPEGNEQFF.

This chain uses TRBV5-1 with TRBJ2-1. The CDR3 is 15 residues long. Germline CDR1 and CDR2: SGHRS and YFSETQ. The CDR3 reads CASSLFPSSYNEQFF.

This chain connects TRBV15 to TRBJ2-1. CDR1 LNHNV and CDR2 YYDKDF come from the germline V gene (reference sequence). The CDR3 contains 14 residues. CDR3: CATSRDLVGDEQFF.

V gene TRBV4-2 combines with J gene TRBJ2-1; as DNA is missing, the TRBD2 call by TCRdb cannot be tested. Germline CDR1 LGHNA, CDR2 YNFKEQ. This CDR3 region has 14 residues. CDR3 loop: CASSQEAGSYEQYF.

The chain joins TRBV28 to TRBJ2-6; TCRdb's D gene call, TRBD1, goes unchecked for lack of DNA. The CDR3 sequence is 16 residues long. CDR1 is MDHEN and CDR2 is SYDVKM in the germline V gene. Here the CDR3 reads CASHPGQSSGANVLTF.

V is TRBV7-9 and J is TRBJ2-1; the D call from TCRdb, TRBD2, cannot be confirmed without DNA. The CDR3 is 19 amino acids. Germline V CDR1 and CDR2: SEHNR, FQNEAQ (reference sequence). CDR3 in amino acids: CASSPRPRASPRLYNEQFF. Supplemented by reference TRBV7-9 and TRBJ2-1, the full variable domain reads DTGVSQNPRHKITKRGQNVTFRCDPISEHNRLYWYRQTLGQGPEFLTYFQNEAQLEKSRLLSDRFSAERPKGSFSTLEIQRTEQGDSAMYLCASSPRPRASPRLYNEQFFGPGTRLTVL.

This chain uses TRBV20-1 with TRBJ2-7; TCRdb picks TRBD1, but there is no DNA to check that call. The germline CDR1 and CDR2 sequences are DFQATT and SNEGSKA (reference sequence). The CDR3 runs to 13 residues. CDR3 in amino acids: CSAPAGQTYEQYF.

The chain uses TRBV7-9 and TRBJ2-5; the D call of TRBD1 rests on TCRdb alone, since no DNA is present to check it. This CDR3 has 13 residues. CDR1 is SEHNR and CDR2 is FQNEAQ in the germline V gene (reference sequence). CDR3: CASLGQGLETQYF.

The gene calls are TRBV6-2 or TRBV6-3 and TRBJ2-7. Germline CDR1 and CDR2: MNHEY and SVGEGT. CDR3 length equals 13 residues. This CDR3 reads CASKEMDVYEQYF.

The chain couples TRBV4-3 to TRBJ1-1; TCRdb names TRBD1, which stays unverified in the absence of DNA. The length of the CDR3 is 16 residues. The germline gives CDR1 LGHNA, CDR2 YSLEER. The CDR3 is CASSQQLSALNTEAFF.